This entry features one TCR beta chain sequence. This clonotype was found many times. There is no known antigen for this receptor. The input lacks base qualities; no much larger clone sits a single base away. This entry comes from a study of identical twins (dated by TCRdb to 2016 to 2017). With regard to the full study: The study deep-sequenced TCR alpha and beta repertoires from monozygotic twins, unrelated adults of various ages and cord blood to test whether fetal clonotypes persist. To rule out contamination, the twin experiments were replicated at different times with different library preparation protocols. Study-wide conclusions, independent of this receptor: Invariant T cells such as MAIT and iNKT could partly confound zero-insertion analyses, though diverse VJ usage argued against this for most clonotypes. In beta out-of-frame sequences, excess twin sharing was weaker, because having fewer shared sequences lowered the signal-to-noise ratio. Recombination models systematically underestimated out-of-frame TCR alpha sharing in monozygotic twins but agreed with sharing between unrelated individuals. Compared with coincidental sharing between unrelated individuals, an excess of low generation-probability sequences was observed among out-of-frame TCR alpha sequences shared between twins. Fewer insertions were carried by abundant cord blood beta clonotypes, a similar but weaker trend appeared in young adult naive repertoires, and no such trend appeared in memory repertoires. Because the same donors could not be followed over many years, the conclusions relied on cross-sectional statistical analysis.

The CDR3 runs 14 amino acids, cysteine and phenylalanine included. Of the read, only the CDR3 DNA is kept; its 42 bases are in frame from base 1. Based on the germline V gene (reference sequence), the CDR1 and CDR2 sequences are DFQATT and SNEGSKA. V is shortened by 1 base, J by 6 bases, and the region joining them spans 13 bases. The protocol used for the library was 5' RACE. The data were produced on an Illumina HiSeq 2000. Template switching added a universal primer binding site, and the final cDNA carried a unique molecular identifier that allowed TCR cDNA molecules to be counted accurately. Specific primers in the conserved constant-segment region were used to synthesize first-strand cDNA for TCR alpha and beta chains. To control for contamination, every cDNA library was double barcoded, receiving both a SMART-Mk sample barcode and Illumina barcodes. Two successive PCR steps introduced TruSeq adapter sequences along with Illumina sample barcodes. Sequencing of the TCR alpha and beta cDNA libraries was done on the Illumina HiSeq platform using custom primers. The original pipeline was this. MiGEC was used to process raw reads and extract unique molecular identifiers, and MiXCR was used to find CDR3 positions. For each individual, recombination models were inferred using an EM algorithm with the repgenHMM and IGoR tools. The tcR package in R was used for shared clonotype analysis, with sharing normalized by the product of cloneset sizes. Out-of-frame nonproductive sequences were analyzed to study raw recombination free of thymic and clonal selection effects. TCRdb reran the public reads through fastp at Q25 and MiXCR, keeping productive beta chains. Identical CDR3 proteins give one entry, which carries the most common genes and DNA. These V and J calls rely on TCRdb rather than the paper's analysis. The sample includes fewer than 650,000 distinct CDR3 sequences, with over 8.5% observed a single time. Of the sample, more than 2.5% is held by the ten largest clones.

All donors were healthy Caucasians. Three pairs of female monozygotic twins, all aged about 18 to 29 years, made up the twin cohort. Peripheral blood mononuclear cells were the source from which RNA for the TCR libraries was isolated. The same data also contributed to another study, on yellow fever vaccine responses in identical twins. The second study's authors report: According to the authors, the vaccine-induced T cell response in identical twins seemed to be partly convergent and partly specific to each individual. In identical twins, the study followed T cell clones that responded to the vaccine with precision.

The clonotype originates from a woman younger than 30 in good health. Sequencing was done on a sample of PBMCs. Here the chain combines TRBV20-1 and TRBJ2-1; TRBD2 is a weak D gene call, 5 bases matching. The DNA sequence is as follows: TGCAGTGCTAGAGGCGGGTCTGAGGGCAATGAGCAGTTCTTC. The resulting protein is CSARGGSEGNEQFF.